This is a list of T cell receptor beta chains from one sample in a study of blood T cells in healthy people across ages. MiXCR was run by TCRdb on the 5' RACE reads, yielding one entry per CDR3 protein. The sample comprises roughly 1.6 million distinct CDR3 sequences, 30% to 40% of which are singletons, and approximately 10% rests with the top ten. The sequenced sample was blood. All receptors derive from a woman in her twenties or thirties in good health. Each CDR3 is given with its conserved first and last residue. A D gene is named only where the DNA matches it firmly. Expanded clones are given a class, and other clones once, few, many or no size at all.

d_gene	j_gene	abundance	v_gene	CDR3nt	CDR3aa
.	TRBJ1-5	.	TRBV28	TGTGCCAGCAGTTTAGTCGGAGGCTTGAATCAGCCCCAGCATTTT	CASSLVGGLNQPQHF
.	TRBJ1-2	.	TRBV2	TGTGCCAGCAGTTACAGGGAGGGGGGCTACACCTTC	CASSYREGGYTF
TRBD1	TRBJ2-1	.	TRBV2	TGTGCCAGCATAAACGCACCGGGACAGGGGGGCAATGAGCAGTTCTTC	CASINAPGQGGNEQFF
TRBD1	TRBJ2-7	.	TRBV9	TGTGCCAGCAGCGCGACCATCCGATCGACAGGGCCCGTTGGCGAGCAGTACTTC	CASSATIRSTGPVGEQYF
TRBD2	TRBJ2-5	few	TRBV3-1	TGTGCCAGCAGCCCAGGGACTAGCGGGGGCCTATCGGAGACCCAGTACTTC	CASSPGTSGGLSETQYF
TRBD1	TRBJ2-3	.	TRBV5-1	TGCGCCAGCAGCTCGGGACAGGCGCCTTCGAGTACGCAGTATTTT	CASSSGQAPSSTQYF
TRBD2	TRBJ2-3	few	TRBV27	TGTGCCAGCAGTTTACTAGGGACTAGCGGTTACACAGATACGCAGTATTTT	CASSLLGTSGYTDTQYF
TRBD1	TRBJ2-5	few	TRBV4-1	TGCGCCAGCAGCCAAGGTCTTGGGACAGCTCAAGAGACCCAGTACTTC	CASSQGLGTAQETQYF
.	TRBJ2-1	.	TRBV18	TGTGCCAGCTCGCAGGCTGAGCAGTTCTTC	CASSQAEQFF
TRBD2	TRBJ2-1	many	TRBV29-1	TGCAGCGTTGTATCGGGACTAGCGGAGAGCTCCTACAATGAGCAGTTCTTC	CSVVSGLAESSYNEQFF
TRBD2	TRBJ2-1	many	TRBV29-1	TGCAGCGTTGAATGGGAAGCGGGGCCGGTTAGTGAGCAGTTCTTC	CSVEWEAGPVSEQFF
.	TRBJ2-5	few	TRBV5-1	TGCGCCAGCAGCTTGGCGGCGTCCAAACAAGAGACCCAGTACTTC	CASSLAASKQETQYF
.	TRBJ2-6	.	TRBV6-5	TGTGCCAGCAGTTACCGAGACTCTGGGGCCAACGTCCTGACTTTC	CASSYRDSGANVLTF
.	TRBJ1-2	once	TRBV20-1	TGCAGTGCTAGGAAGGCGGACATAGGCGATGGCTACACCTTC	CSARKADIGDGYTF
.	TRBJ2-5	.	TRBV30	TGTGCCTGTGTGGCGCTAGGGCCTCAAGAGACCCAGTACTTC	CACVALGPQETQYF
TRBD1	TRBJ2-3	many	TRBV20-1	TGCAGTGCTTCCTGGACAGGGGATACAGATACGCAGTATTTT	CSASWTGDTDTQYF
.	TRBJ2-1	.	TRBV5-1	TGCGCCAGCAGCTTTTCTGCCGGGGCCTACAATGAGCAGTTCTTC	CASSFSAGAYNEQFF
TRBD2	TRBJ2-1	.	TRBV30	TGTGCCTGGACTAGCGGGATCTCCTACAATGAGCAGTTCTTC	CAWTSGISYNEQFF
.	TRBJ2-7	.	TRBV2	TGTGCCAGCAGTGAAAGGTGGGCCTCCGAGCAGTACTTC	CASSERWASEQYF
.	TRBJ1-1	.	TRBV20-1	TGCAGTGCCGATGAGAGAGGCACTGAAGCTTTCTTT	CSADERGTEAFF
.	TRBJ1-4	.	TRBV29-1	TGCAGCATTACGGAGGGTGAGGAAAAACTGTTTTTT	CSITEGEEKLFF
.	TRBJ1-1	.	TRBV6-6	TGTGCCGCCGAGGCACCCCGGAACACTGAAGCTTTCTTT	CAAEAPRNTEAFF
.	TRBJ2-3	.	TRBV11-2	TGTGCCAGCAGCTCCGGGCCGAAAAAGTATTTT	CASSSGPKKYF
TRBD1	TRBJ1-4	few	TRBV2	TGTGCCAGCATCCCCCGACAGGGGGCCTCTGAAAAACTGTTTTTT	CASIPRQGASEKLFF
TRBD1	TRBJ1-2	.	TRBV6-5	TGTGCCAGCAGTTACTCTGTGACAGGGGAATATGGCTACACCTTC	CASSYSVTGEYGYTF
.	TRBJ2-3	.	TRBV4-1	TGCGCCAGCAGCCAAGTTCTGAGGCTATTTGGAGATACGCAGTATTTT	CASSQVLRLFGDTQYF
TRBD1	TRBJ1-2	.	TRBV27	TGTGCCAGCAGTACGGGGACAGAGATCTATGGCTACACCTTC	CASSTGTEIYGYTF
.	TRBJ2-7	few	TRBV20-1	TGCAGTGCTCCTGCTTGGGGGGACGAGCAGTACTTC	CSAPAWGDEQYF
TRBD1	TRBJ2-3	few	TRBV30	TGTGCCTGGAGTGGGACAGGGGCATGGTTTGCGCAGTATTTT	CAWSGTGAWFAQYF
TRBD2	TRBJ2-3	many	TRBV5-1	TGTGCCAGCAGTCCCGGACTAGCGACCACAGATACGCAGTATTTT	CASSPGLATTDTQYF
TRBD1	TRBJ2-5	.	TRBV7-9	TGTGCCAGCAGCTTAACGGACAGGGGAGGGACCCAGTACTTC	CASSLTDRGGTQYF
.	TRBJ1-2	.	TRBV6-5	TGTGCCAGCAGTTTTGTCTCAGGGGATCTCTATGGCTACACCTTC	CASSFVSGDLYGYTF
.	TRBJ2-4	.	TRBV20-1	TGCAGTGCTAGAGGCGCAGCAGTTGGCGGGGGCCGGCAAAACATTCAGTACTTC	CSARGAAVGGGRQNIQYF
.	TRBJ2-7	few	TRBV27	TGTGCCAGCAGTTCTTCCTCCCTTCCGGTTAGCTCCTACGAGCAGTACTTC	CASSSSSLPVSSYEQYF
TRBD2	TRBJ2-5	few	TRBV9	TGTGCCAGCAGTGTCGGACTAGCGGCCAAAGAGACCCAGTACTTC	CASSVGLAAKETQYF
.	TRBJ1-6	.	TRBV6-4	TGTGCCAGCAGTGACTCGCCCGTGGGGGTGAAGAATTCACCCCTCCACTTT	CASSDSPVGVKNSPLHF
TRBD2	TRBJ2-6	few	TRBV5-6	TGTGCCAGCAGCTCTAGCGGGGGGGTACTCTCTGGGGCCAACGTCCGGACTTTC	CASSSSGGVLSGANVRTF
.	TRBJ2-7	.	TRBV15	TGTGCCACCAGCAGGCAGGGTGTTTACTCCTACGAGCAGTACTTC	CATSRQGVYSYEQYF
.	TRBJ1-2	.	TRBV29-1	TGCAGCACGCTGGTGACGGACTATGGCTACACCTTC	CSTLVTDYGYTF
.	TRBJ2-7	.	TRBV9	TGTGCCAGCAGCGTAGGAGCTTCGGAGAGCTACGAGCAGTACTTC	CASSVGASESYEQYF
.	TRBJ2-3	many	TRBV29-1	TGCAGCGTTGGTTTCCCGGCAGGGTCCGATACGCAGTATTTT	CSVGFPAGSDTQYF
.	TRBJ1-1	few	TRBV20-1	TGCAGTGCTAGAGCTAGCGGGGGCCCGAACACTGAAGCTTTCTTT	CSARASGGPNTEAFF
.	TRBJ1-2	few	TRBV6-5	TGTGCCAGCAGTTACTCTGAGGGGTCCTATGGCTACACCTTC	CASSYSEGSYGYTF
.	TRBJ2-5	few	TRBV7-2	TGTGCCAGCAGCTTAGGTGGGAGGGGGGAAGAGACCCAGTACTTC	CASSLGGRGEETQYF
TRBD1	TRBJ1-1	few	TRBV9	TGTGCCAGCAGCGTTGACAGGGCTGGGAACACTGAAGCTTTCTTT	CASSVDRAGNTEAFF
.	TRBJ2-7	few	TRBV19	TGTGCCAGTAGTATCTCACAGTCCTACGAGCAGTACTTC	CASSISQSYEQYF
.	TRBJ2-5	.	TRBV7-9	TGTGCCAGCAGCTTACCGGGCGGGACGGGGGAGACCCAGTACTTC	CASSLPGGTGETQYF
.	TRBJ2-7	.	TRBV12-3/TRBV12-4	TGTGCCAGCACCTCATATCGAGGAGGGAATGAGCAGTACTTC	CASTSYRGGNEQYF
.	TRBJ2-2	.	TRBV5-5	TGTGCCAGCATCCCCACCACCACCGGGGAGCTGTTTTTT	CASIPTTTGELFF